This paragraph reports one T cell receptor beta chain. No antigen is known for it. These data originate in a study of blood T cells in healthy people across ages. The study, taken as a whole, reports: Per million T cells, TCR beta diversity dropped about linearly as age rose.

Alongside a J-beta primer mix, a sample-barcoded 5' primer served in a second PCR lasting about 7 to 11 cycles. TCRdb called the 5' RACE reads again in MiXCR, with one record for every CDR3 protein. The sample has roughly 1 million distinct CDR3 sequences, almost 25% seen once. The germline V gene encodes CDR1 SQVTM and CDR2 ANQGSEA. Trimming took 6 bases from V and 0 from J; bases not matched to a gene: 8. The CDR3 has 14 residues. The same sample was also studied in work on T cells of mothers and their children. As reported in that work: For the second PCR, the M1S primer put in sample barcodes and 2-4 random nucleotides.

This chain uses TRBV29-1 with TRBJ2-7; TRBD1 aligns across 7 bases. The specimen was blood. The clonotype was recovered from a girl aged 2-10 years in good health. CDR3 sequence: CSVVGTVNSYEQYF. In nucleotides, the CDR3 is TGCAGCGTAGTAGGGACAGTCAACTCCTACGAGCAGTACTTC.